This T cell receptor (beta chain) was profiled in a study of shared clonotypes between healthy human individuals. As for the study in general: Used for every donor were three CD4 naive, three CD4 memory, two CD8 naive and one CD8 memory plate.

In regard to this clone: Its antigen is unknown.

Here immunoSEQ multiplex PCR was the method, and the copy in TCRdb shows in-frame clones only, minus some. The sample includes approximately 1,500,000 clones, 95% to 99% of them seen just once. All donors were healthy HIV-negative adults lacking recent acute infections or vaccinations. Study results and caveats: Clonotypes which were not shared had lower generation probabilities than clonotypes that all four donors shared.

The V gene's germline CDR1 is SGDLS and CDR2 YYNGEE. Trimming left V 0 bases short and J 3 bases short, with 6 bases between. The CDR3 is 13 amino acids. The clonotype was recovered from a man between 25 and 39 years old in good health. Input material: naive CD4+ T cells sorted from blood. Sample subset: CD45RA+ positively selected. This sequence joins TRBV9 and TRBJ2-5; D unclear. The CDR3 bases are TGTGCCAGCAGCGTAGCGACCGAAGAGACCCAGTACTTC. Its translation: CASSVATEETQYF.